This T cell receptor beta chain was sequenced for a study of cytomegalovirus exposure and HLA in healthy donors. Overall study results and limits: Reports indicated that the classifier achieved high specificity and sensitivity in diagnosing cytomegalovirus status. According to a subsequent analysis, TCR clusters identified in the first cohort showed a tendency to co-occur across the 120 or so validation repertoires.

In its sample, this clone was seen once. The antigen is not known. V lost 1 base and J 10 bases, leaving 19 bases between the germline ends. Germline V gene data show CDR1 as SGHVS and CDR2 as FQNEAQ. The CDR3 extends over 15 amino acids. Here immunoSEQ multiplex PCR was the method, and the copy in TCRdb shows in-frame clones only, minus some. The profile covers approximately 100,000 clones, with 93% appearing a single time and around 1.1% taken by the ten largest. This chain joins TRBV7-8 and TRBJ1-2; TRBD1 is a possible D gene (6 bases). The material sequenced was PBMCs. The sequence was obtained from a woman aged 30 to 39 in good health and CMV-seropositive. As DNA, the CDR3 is TGTGCCAGCAGCTTAGAGGGGACACCCCAATGGGCCTACACCTTC. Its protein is CASSLEGTPQWAYTF.